The clone carrying this TCR beta chain was seen a single time. This specimen belongs to a study of T cell changes during pregnancy in multiple sclerosis. Data came from immunoSEQ multiplex PCR; TCRdb stores just in-frame clones and leaves some out. This sample carries 75,000 to 85,000 clones, around 93% of them seen once, and the ten largest clones take approximately 2.4%. The CDR3 extends over 17 amino acids. Germline V lookup: CDR1 SGHRS, CDR2 YFSETQ. V was shortened by 1 base and J by 5 bases, with 19 bases between the two germline ends. The clonotype was recovered from a female donor with multiple sclerosis, enrolled in a pregnancy study. This chain connects TRBV5-1 to TRBJ2-1, with TRBD2 as a possible D gene (7 bases). The sample was peripheral blood, taken in the second trimester of pregnancy. CDR3 nucleotides: TGCGCCAGCAGCTTGTCTGTGGGGGGGGCCGTGGACAATGAGCAGTTCTTC. Translated, it gives CASSLSVGGAVDNEQFF.